What follows are 5 T cell receptor beta chains derived from one specimen sequenced in a study of blood T cell repertoires in COVID-19. Clones were read by immunoSEQ multiplex PCR, and TCRdb kept only the in-frame ones, dropping some. The sample holds about 140,000 clones; around 90% are singletons and the top ten take around 1.6%. The source material was peripheral blood. The receptors originated from a human donor in a cohort sampled during active COVID-19.

This chain connects TRBV5-1 to TRBJ1-1; 7 positions agree with TRBD1. CDR1 is SGHRS and CDR2 is YFSETQ in the germline V gene. The V segment lost 4 bases and the J segment 1 base; nucleotides outside the gene matches: 7. This CDR3 spans 15 amino acids. The CDR3 bases are TGCGCCAGCAGCACCCGGACAGGACGGAACACTGAAGCTTTCTTT. Residues: CASSTRTGRNTEAFF.

The DNA for the CDR3 is TGTGCCAGCAGTGTCGCCCCAAGTTCCGGGAACTATGGCTACACCTTC. This translates into CASSVAPSSGNYGYTF. This chain uses TRBV6-1 with TRBJ1-2; unclear D gene. CDR3 length equals 16 residues. Germline loops: CDR1 MNHNS, CDR2 SASEGT. V was trimmed by 4 bases and J by 2 bases, leaving 17 bases between them.

The genes are TRBV13 and TRBJ1-2; TRBD1 matches 7 bases. The length of the CDR3 is 15 residues. Trimming at V came to 2 bases and at J to 5 bases, leaving 8 bases not matched to a gene. Germline assignment: CDR1 PRHDT and CDR2 FYEKMQ (reference sequence). The CDR3 spells CASSLNLDRRYGYTF. CDR3 nucleotide sequence: TGTGCCAGCAGCTTAAACTTGGACAGGAGATATGGCTACACCTTC.

For this clone: Because the CDR3 is missing its conserved closing phenylalanine or tryptophan, this is likely a read error. Because the CDR3's place on the DNA is in doubt, the DNA is left out and the CDR3 is given as listed by TCRdb. The rearrangement uses TRBV7-3 and TRBJ2-7; the listed D gene, TRBD1, was not tested against the DNA. The CDR3 length equals 14 residues, ends included. Germline-derived CDR1 and CDR2 are SGHTA and FQGTGA. CDR3 sequence: CASSSLKGTEGVLL.

The rearrangement uses TRBV18 and TRBJ1-1; 8 nucleotides match TRBD1. Germline values: CDR1 KGHSH, CDR2 LQKENI. The V gene end was trimmed by 4 bases and the J gene end by 7 bases; junction bases not matched to a gene: 8. The length of the CDR3 is 14 residues. The CDR3 sequence: CASSQDQGAGEAFF. Here the CDR3 DNA reads TGTGCCAGCTCACAAGACCAGGGGGCTGGTGAAGCTTTCTTT.